This T cell receptor beta chain was recorded in a study of blood T cell repertoires in COVID-19. Study-level information: COVID-19 samples from acute and convalescent phases originated in the United States, Italy and Spain. The analysed material was cDNA or gDNA that came from T cells, B-cell-depleted T cells, or PBMCs.

Assay used: immunoSEQ multiplex PCR; TCRdb lists only in-frame clones, some missing. Of some 330,000 clones in the sample, 88% were seen once. Trimming took 1 base from V and 4 from J, leaving 11 bases between them. In germline, CDR1 is SGHKS, CDR2 YYEKEE (reference sequence). There are 14 residues in the CDR3. The sample comprised peripheral blood. The receptor comes from a woman between 45 and 65 years old with active or convalescent COVID-19. The chain combines TRBV5-5 with TRBJ1-1, with a weak D call TRBD1 (6 bases). Here the CDR3 reads CASSLTRGATEAFF. The CDR3 DNA follows: TGTGCCAGCAGCTTGACCCGGGGGGCCACTGAAGCTTTCTTT.